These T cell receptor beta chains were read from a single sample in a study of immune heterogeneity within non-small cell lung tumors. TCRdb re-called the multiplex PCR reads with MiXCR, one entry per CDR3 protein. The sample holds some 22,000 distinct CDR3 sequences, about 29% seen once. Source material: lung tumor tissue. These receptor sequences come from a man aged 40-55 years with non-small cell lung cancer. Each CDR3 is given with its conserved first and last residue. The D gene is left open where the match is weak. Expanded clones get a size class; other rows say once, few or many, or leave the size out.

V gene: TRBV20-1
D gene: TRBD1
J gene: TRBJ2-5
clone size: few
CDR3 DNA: TGCAGTGCTAGGCGAACAAGGGACAGCCAGACCCAGTACTTC
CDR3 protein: CSARRTRDSQTQYF

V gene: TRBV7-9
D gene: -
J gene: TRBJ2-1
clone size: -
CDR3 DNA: TGTGCCAGCAGCGTGGGTTATGAGCAGTTCTTC
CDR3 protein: CASSVGYEQFF

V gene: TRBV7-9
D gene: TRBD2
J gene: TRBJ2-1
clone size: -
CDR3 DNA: TGTGCCAGCAGCTTAGGGTGGGCTAGCGGGAGGGCCCCCTACAATGAGCAGTTCTTC
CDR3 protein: CASSLGWASGRAPYNEQFF

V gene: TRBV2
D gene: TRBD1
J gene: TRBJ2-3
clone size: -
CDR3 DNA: TGTGCCATCATCCGGGACAGCGGTGGGCCAGATACGCAGTATTTT
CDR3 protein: CAIIRDSGGPDTQYF

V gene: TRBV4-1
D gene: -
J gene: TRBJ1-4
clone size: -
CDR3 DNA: TGCGCCAGCAGCCAAGAACCGGGAACCGAAAAACTGTTTTTT
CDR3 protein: CASSQEPGTEKLFF

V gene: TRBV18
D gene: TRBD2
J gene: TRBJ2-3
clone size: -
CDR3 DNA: TGTGCCAGCTCATCGCGACTAGCGGATAGCACAGATACGCAGTATTTT
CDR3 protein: CASSSRLADSTDTQYF

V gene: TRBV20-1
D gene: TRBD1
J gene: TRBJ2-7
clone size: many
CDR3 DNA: TGCAGTGCTAGAGATCCCGGGACAGGGGGCCGCTGGGAGCAGTACTTC
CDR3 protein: CSARDPGTGGRWEQYF

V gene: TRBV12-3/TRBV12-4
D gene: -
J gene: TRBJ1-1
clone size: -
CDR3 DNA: TGTGCCAGCAGACCTAGTCGGTCTGAAGCTTTATTT
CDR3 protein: CASRPSRSEALF

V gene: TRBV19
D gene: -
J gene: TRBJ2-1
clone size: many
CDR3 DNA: TGTGCCAGTAGTATCACCAAAAGCTCCTACAATGAGCAGTTCTTC
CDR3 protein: CASSITKSSYNEQFF

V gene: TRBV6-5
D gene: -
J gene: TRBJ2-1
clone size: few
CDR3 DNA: TGTGCCAGCAGTACTAGGGGCTCCTACAATGAGCAGTTCTTC
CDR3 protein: CASSTRGSYNEQFF

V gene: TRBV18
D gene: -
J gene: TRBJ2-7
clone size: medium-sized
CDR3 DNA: TGTGCCAGCTCACCACCGGGCATAACCTACGAGCAGTACTTC
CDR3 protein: CASSPPGITYEQYF

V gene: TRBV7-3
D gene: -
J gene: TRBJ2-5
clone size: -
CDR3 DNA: TGTGCCAGCAGCTTCGGGTCTCAAGAGACCCAGTACTTC
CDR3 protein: CASSFGSQETQYF

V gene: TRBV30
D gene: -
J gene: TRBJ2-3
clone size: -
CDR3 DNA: TGTGCCTGGCGCCCGGGGCAGGGATTTATCGTAGATACGCAGTATTTT
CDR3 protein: CAWRPGQGFIVDTQYF

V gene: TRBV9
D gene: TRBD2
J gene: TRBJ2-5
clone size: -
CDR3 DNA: TGTGCCAGCAGTGGGCTAGCGGGAGGGCTTGAGACCCGGTACTTC
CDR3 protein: CASSGLAGGLETRYF

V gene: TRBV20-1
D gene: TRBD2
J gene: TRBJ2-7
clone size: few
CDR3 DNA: TGCAGTGCTCTCCGACTAGCGGGAAGCTACGAGCAGTACTTC
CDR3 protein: CSALRLAGSYEQYF

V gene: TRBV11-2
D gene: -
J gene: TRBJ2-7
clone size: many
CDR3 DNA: TGTGCCAGCAGCCTTGGGACGGGCTCCTACGAGCAGTACTTC
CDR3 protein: CASSLGTGSYEQYF

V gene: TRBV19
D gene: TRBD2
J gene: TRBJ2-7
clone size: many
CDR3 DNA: TGTGCCAGTAGTCCCGGAGGCGGGAGTGCCTACGAGCAGTACTTC
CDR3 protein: CASSPGGGSAYEQYF

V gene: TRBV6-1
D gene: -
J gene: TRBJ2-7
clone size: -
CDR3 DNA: TGTGCCAGCATTCCCGGACATGCCTATGAGCAGTACTTC
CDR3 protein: CASIPGHAYEQYF

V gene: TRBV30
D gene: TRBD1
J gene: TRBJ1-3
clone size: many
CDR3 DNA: TGTGCCTGGAGTGTAGGGGGCGTCGGCGGAAACACCATATATTTT
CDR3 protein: CAWSVGGVGGNTIYF

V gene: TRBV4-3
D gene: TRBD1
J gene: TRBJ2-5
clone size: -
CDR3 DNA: TGCGCCAGCAGCCAAGCAACAGGGGGCACAGAGACCCAGTACTTC
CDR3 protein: CASSQATGGTETQYF

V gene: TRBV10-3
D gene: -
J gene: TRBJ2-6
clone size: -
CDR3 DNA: TGTGCCATCAGTGAAGGGGCCTCGGGGGCCAACGTCCTGACTTTC
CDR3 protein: CAISEGASGANVLTF

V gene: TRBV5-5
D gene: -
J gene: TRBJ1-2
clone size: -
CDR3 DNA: TGTGCCAGCAGCCTAACTGCGGACGGGGGTGATGGCTACACCTTC
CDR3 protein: CASSLTADGGDGYTF